This T cell receptor beta chain comes out of a study of blood T cell repertoires in COVID-19. Study context: COVID-19 samples collected from the United States, Italy and Spain covered acute and convalescent phases. The analysed material was cDNA or gDNA that came from T cells, B-cell-depleted T cells, or PBMCs.

The junction had 11 bases not matched to a gene; V was cut back by 0 bases and J by 15 bases. This CDR3 is 14 amino acids long. The germline V gene encodes CDR1 SEHNR and CDR2 FQNEAQ (reference sequence). Per the original methods: Counts of nucleated cells, estimated from reference gene primer amplification, were obtained. Measured with immunoSEQ multiplex PCR; TCRdb has only the in-frame clones, and not every one. V and J calls plus clone size are reproduced from that table; the DNA served to infer D and trimming. This table holds about 250,000 clones, about 80% found once. This clonotype originated in a man older than 75 with acute or convalescent COVID-19. The genes are TRBV7-9 and TRBJ2-1; TRBD2 aligns across 7 bases. Sequenced material: peripheral blood. Here the CDR3 reads CASSLARTRVSRFF. The CDR3 coding sequence is TGTGCCAGCAGCTTAGCGAGGACTAGGGTGAGTCGGTTCTTC. The complete variable domain, with remaining parts taken from reference TRBV7-9 and TRBJ2-1, reads DTGVSQNPRHKITKRGQNVTFRCDPISEHNRLYWYRQTLGQGPEFLTYFQNEAQLEKSRLLSDRFSAERPKGSFSTLEIQRTEQGDSAMYLCASSLARTRVSRFFGPGTRLTVL.